The 27 T cell receptor beta chains given below trace back to one sample, sequenced in a study of shared clonotypes between healthy human individuals. TCRdb's table, derived via immunoSEQ multiplex PCR, lists solely in-frame clones and lacks some. Of 450,000 to 500,000 clones listed, approximately 80% were seen once; the top ten hold more than 10%. Material for sequencing was PBMCs. The source of these receptors is a woman aged 40 to 50 in good health. Some clones in this sample may be carry-over from other donors' samples.

V is TRBV28 and J is TRBJ2-1, with 12 bases fitting TRBD2. The V gene's germline CDR1 is MDHEN and CDR2 SYDVKM. With 6 bases clipped from V and 9 bases from J, the junction kept 27 bases outside the gene matches. This CDR3 region has 21 residues. The CDR3 loop is CASRQVEVMLAGGLGRGEQFF. For the CDR3, the DNA is TGTGCCAGCAGACAAGTGGAGGTTATGCTAGCGGGAGGGCTAGGTCGGGGTGAGCAGTTCTTC.

In this sample, this clone turned up once. The V call is TRBV6-5, the J call TRBJ2-5; no clear D. The CDR3 covers 15 residues. V lost 6 bases, J lost 2 bases, and 16 bases lay in between. Germline lookup yields CDR1 MNHEY and CDR2 SVGAGI. The CDR3 region is CASSLLGQLQETQYF. The CDR3 nucleotides are TGTGCCAGCAGCCTCCTCGGGCAACTACAAGAGACCCAGTACTTC.

J is TRBJ1-5 and V is TRBV27; maybe TRBD1 (5 bases). CDR1 and CDR2 from the germline V gene are MNHEY and SMNVEV (reference sequence). Deletions cut 6 bases from V and 1 base from J, with 13 bases between. The CDR3 is 15 residues long. CDR3 sequence reads: CASSRTRESNQPQHF. The CDR3 bases are TGTGCCAGCAGCCGCACCAGGGAGAGCAATCAGCCCCAGCATTTT.

The V call is TRBV4-1, the J call TRBJ2-6; D is perhaps TRBD1 or TRBD2 (5 bases each). The CDR3 length is 19 residues. Trimming left V 2 bases short and J 3 bases short, with 20 bases between. From germline, CDR1 is MGHRA and CDR2 YSYEKL. In nucleotides, the CDR3 is TGCGCCAGCAGCCAACAGGGCTTGGCCATTGGGAGTGGGGCCAACGTCCTGACTTTC. Translation gives CASSQQGLAIGSGANVLTF.

The rearrangement uses TRBV9 and TRBJ2-5, with D tentatively TRBD2 (7 bases). Germline V gene lookup returns CDR1 SGDLS and CDR2 YYNGEE. Trimming took 0 bases from V and 3 from J, leaving 15 bases between them. CDR3 length: 16 amino acids. CDR3 protein: CASSVGGGRAKETQYF. As DNA, the CDR3 is TGTGCCAGCAGCGTAGGGGGGGGCCGAGCTAAAGAGACCCAGTACTTC. The full variable domain, in which reference TRBV9 and TRBJ2-5 provide the parts outside the CDR3, is DSGVTQTPKHLITATGQRVTLRCSPRSGDLSVYWYQQSLDQGLQFLIQYYNGEERAKGNILERFSAQQFPDLHSELNLSSLELGDSALYFCASSVGGGRAKETQYFGPGTRLLVL.

The chain employs TRBV6-6 and TRBJ1-3; the match to TRBD1 covers 8 bases. The ends lost 6 bases at V and 4 bases at J; junction bases unmatched: 5. This CDR3 is built from 14 residues. Germline loops: CDR1 MNHNY, CDR2 SVGAGI (reference sequence). CDR3: CASSGQGTGNTIYF. The CDR3 DNA is TGTGCCAGCAGCGGACAGGGAACCGGAAACACCATATATTTT.

CDR3: CASTTARRDTQYF. The CDR3 DNA is TGTGCCAGCACCACCGCCCGAAGAGATACGCAGTATTTT. This sequence joins TRBV28 and TRBJ2-3; D call uncertain. Trimming removed 7 bases from V and 5 bases from J, with 13 bases in between. Germline CDR1 and CDR2: MDHEN and SYDVKM. This CDR3 comprises 13 residues.

By sample share, this clone is medium-sized. Different DNA sequences within this sample yield the same CDR3. The genes are TRBV7-2 and TRBJ1-1, with TRBD1 matching 7 bases. After removal of 0 bases from V and 3 bases from J, the junction contained 1 base not matched to a gene. CDR1 and CDR2 (germline): SGHTA, FQGNSA. The CDR3 length is 14 residues. CDR3 loop: CASSLAGQHTEAFF. The CDR3 DNA sequence: TGTGCCAGCAGCTTAGCGGGACAGCACACTGAAGCTTTCTTT.

In regard to this clone: Other DNA sequences within the sample encode an identical CDR3. The rearrangement joins TRBV7-9 to TRBJ2-3; D is perhaps TRBD2 (5 bases). Germline CDR1 is SEHNR and CDR2 is FQNEAQ (reference sequence). This CDR3 has 13 residues. Trimming took 6 bases from V and 4 from J, leaving 11 bases between them. The CDR3 is CASSLEGADTQYF. The CDR3 region has the DNA TGTGCCAGCAGTCTAGAGGGAGCAGATACGCAGTATTTT.

The gene calls are TRBV28 and TRBJ2-1; a weak D match, TRBD2 (5 bases). CDR3 length: 16 amino acids. Trimming pared 7 bases from V and 7 bases from J, leaving 23 bases between. Germline CDR1 reads MDHEN; CDR2 reads SYDVKM. In DNA, the CDR3 is TGTGCCAGCACCTTAGCCGGCGGCCGGTGGGAGAATGAGCAGTTCTTC. Translated: CASTLAGGRWENEQFF.

The J gene is TRBJ2-5, the V gene TRBV2; no firm D call. The CDR3 is 10 amino acids. Germline-derived CDR1 and CDR2 are SNHLY and FYNNEI. For the CDR3, the DNA is TGTGCTAGTGGTGGAGAGACCCAGTACTTC. It translates to CASGGETQYF.

The rearrangement joins TRBV30 to TRBJ1-5, with D unclear. With 3 bases removed from V and 7 bases from J, the gap between germline ends came to 10 bases. Germline V gene lookup returns CDR1 GTSNPN and CDR2 SVGIG (reference sequence). This CDR3 spans 12 amino acids. The CDR3 DNA is TGTGCCTGGAGCAAGGGAGGGCAGCCCCAGCATTTT. Translating gives CAWSKGGQPQHF.

V and J are TRBV4-2 and TRBJ2-3; possibly TRBD1 for D (6 bases). CDR1 LGHNA and CDR2 YNFKEQ come from the germline V gene. V lost 0 bases, J lost 4 bases, and 11 bases lay in between. The CDR3 sequence is 15 residues long. The CDR3 protein is CASSQDGQTADTQYF. Written as DNA, the CDR3 is TGTGCCAGCAGCCAAGATGGACAGACTGCAGATACGCAGTATTTT.

The chain combines TRBV7-9 with TRBJ2-7; 9 bases match TRBD1. Germline loops: CDR1 SEHNR, CDR2 FQNEAQ (reference sequence). This CDR3 spans 15 amino acids. J gave up 4 bases and V 5 bases, and 9 bases lay outside the gene matches. CDR3 in DNA: TGTGCCAGCAGCCAGATGGGACAGGGCTTTTACGAGCAGTACTTC. Translated: CASSQMGQGFYEQYF.

The chain uses TRBV4-2 and TRBJ1-2, with a tentative D call TRBD1 (6 bases). This CDR3 is built from 16 residues. The ends were cut back, 4 bases at V and 4 bases at J, with 19 bases in the middle. Germline V gene data show CDR1 as LGHNA and CDR2 as YNFKEQ. The CDR3 DNA is TGTGCCAGCAGCCCTCTCCTAGGGGGGCGACTCTATGGCTACACCTTC. Translating gives CASSPLLGGRLYGYTF.

The J gene is TRBJ2-7, the V gene TRBV9, with 9 bases fitting TRBD2. V trimming: 0 bases; J trimming: 4 bases; junction bases outside the gene matches: 5. This CDR3 has 15 amino acids. The V gene's germline CDR1 is SGDLS and CDR2 YYNGEE. As DNA, the CDR3 is TGTGCCAGCAGCGTAGGACTAGCGGACAAATACGAGCAGTACTTC. This sequence encodes CASSVGLADKYEQYF.

The V and J genes are TRBV4-1 and TRBJ1-2; 7 bases line up with TRBD1. CDR3 length: 15 residues. After removal of 6 bases from V and 3 bases from J, the junction contained 10 bases not matched to a gene. Germline V gives CDR1 MGHRA, CDR2 YSYEKL. The CDR3 DNA is TGCGCCAGCAGACCAACCCTGACAGGGCACTATGGCTACACCTTC. Its translation is CASRPTLTGHYGYTF.

On this clone itself: This sequence may be a read error, since a much larger clone differs from it by one base. Within the sample, other DNA sequences also encode this same CDR3. The chain carries TRBV10-3 and TRBJ2-2, with D perhaps matching TRBD2 (5 bases). The CDR3 sequence is 12 residues long. CDR1 ENHRY and CDR2 SYGVKD come from the germline V gene. The CDR3 bases are TGTGCCATCAGCCCCAACACCGGGGAGCTGTTCTTT. This encodes CAISPNTGELFF.

As concerns this clone: The identical CDR3 is also encoded by other nucleotide sequences in the sample. The CDR3 loop reads CASSASTGGTEAFF. CDR3 sequence (DNA): TGTGCCAGCAGCGCGTCGACAGGGGGCACTGAAGCTTTCTTT. V usage is TRBV9 and J usage is TRBJ1-1, with TRBD1 identical over 9 bases. The CDR3 loop spans 14 amino acids. The J segment lost 4 bases and the V segment lost 3 bases, leaving 4 bases of the junction unmatched. Germline loops: CDR1 SGDLS, CDR2 YYNGEE.

The chain recombines TRBV11-1 with TRBJ1-1, with a weak D call TRBD1 (6 bases). V lost 2 bases, J lost 4 bases, and 20 bases lay in between. The CDR3 extends over 17 amino acids. Germline V gives CDR1 SGHAT, CDR2 FQDESV (reference sequence). Here the CDR3 DNA reads TGTGCCAGCAGCTTAATCAGGGGACGGAGGAAAGCCACTGAAGCTTTCTTT. This translates into CASSLIRGRRKATEAFF.

CDR3 DNA: TGTGCCAGCAGCTTAGGGCGCCCCGGGGATGAGCAGTTCTTC. Translation gives CASSLGRPGDEQFF. J is TRBJ2-1 and V is TRBV11-3, with D possibly matching TRBD2 (5 bases). V was pared by 1 base and J by 8 bases, with 12 bases between. The length of the CDR3 is 14 residues. Germline V gene sequence: CDR1 SGHNT, CDR2 YENEEA.

This clone turned up a few times. The germline gene is not matched at one end of the junction; a read error may be the cause. The rearrangement uses TRBV7-7 and TRBJ2-5; 8 bases match TRBD2. Germline V lookup: CDR1 SSHAT, CDR2 FNYEAQ (reference sequence). CDR3 length: 15 residues. The CDR3 reads CASSLVRGAGETQYF. The CDR3 coding sequence is TGTGCTAGCAGCTTAGTGCGGGGGGCAGGGGAGACCCAGTACTTC. Full variable domain (missing parts from reference TRBV7-7 and TRBJ2-5): GAGVSQSPRYKVTKRGQDVTLRCDPISSHATLYWYQQALGQGPEFLTYFNYEAQPDKSGLPSDRFSAERPEGSISTLTIQRTEQRDSAMYRCASSLVRGAGETQYFGPGTRLLVL.

J is TRBJ2-2 and V is TRBV7-3; perhaps D is TRBD1 or TRBD2 (5 bases each). V was clipped by 4 bases and J by 2 bases, with 8 bases between them. This CDR3 spans 14 amino acids. Germline values: CDR1 SGHTA, CDR2 FQGTGA. In DNA form, the CDR3 reads TGTGCCAGCAGCTCCGGGACCAACACCGGGGAGCTGTTTTTT. Translation gives CASSSGTNTGELFF.

This clone was detected many times. This chain joins TRBV10-1 and TRBJ2-1, with TRBD2 matching 10 bases. Germline V gene lookup returns CDR1 WNHNN and CDR2 SYGVQD (reference sequence). There are 15 residues in the CDR3. V lost 2 bases, J lost 9 bases, and 7 bases stayed unmatched. CDR3: CASSERLAGATEQFF. DNA for the CDR3: TGCGCCAGCAGTGAGCGCCTAGCGGGAGCAACTGAGCAGTTCTTC.

The chain joins TRBV18 to TRBJ2-5; TRBD1 might be the D (5 bases). The length of the CDR3 is 14 residues. CDR1 and CDR2 (germline): KGHSH, LQKENI. The V and J ends lost 4 bases and 8 bases respectively, with 17 bases between them. CDR3 in DNA: TGTGCCAGCTCACAACAGGCAGGGCCATTCACCCAGTACTTC. Translated, it gives CASSQQAGPFTQYF.

The chain has TRBV30 and TRBJ1-2; D is undetermined. Germline V CDR1 and CDR2: GTSNPN, SVGIG (reference sequence). Trimming cost V 0 bases and J 4 bases, with 9 bases left between them. The CDR3 is 13 amino acids. In DNA, the CDR3 is TGTGCCTGGAGTGTCACCGGGGTCTATGGCTACACCTTC. Protein: CAWSVTGVYGYTF.

In nucleotides, the CDR3 is TGTGCCTACTATCCCGGGAAAAACTACGAGCAGTACTTC. It translates to CAYYPGKNYEQYF. The rearrangement uses TRBV30 and TRBJ2-7; D perhaps matches TRBD2 (5 bases). CDR1 GTSNPN and CDR2 SVGIG come from the germline V gene (reference sequence). The V and J ends lost 7 bases and 3 bases respectively, with 16 bases between them. The CDR3 extends over 13 amino acids.